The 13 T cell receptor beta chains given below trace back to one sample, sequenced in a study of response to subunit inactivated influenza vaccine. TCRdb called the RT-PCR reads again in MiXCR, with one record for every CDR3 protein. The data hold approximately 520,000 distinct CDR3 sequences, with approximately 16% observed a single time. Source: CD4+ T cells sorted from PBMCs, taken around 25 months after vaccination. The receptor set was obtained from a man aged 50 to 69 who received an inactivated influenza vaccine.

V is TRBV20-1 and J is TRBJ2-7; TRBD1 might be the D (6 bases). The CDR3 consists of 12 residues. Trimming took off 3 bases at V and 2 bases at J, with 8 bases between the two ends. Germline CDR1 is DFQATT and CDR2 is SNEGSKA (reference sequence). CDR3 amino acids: CSASRTAYEQYF. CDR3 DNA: TGCAGTGCTAGTAGGACAGCCTACGAGCAGTACTTC.

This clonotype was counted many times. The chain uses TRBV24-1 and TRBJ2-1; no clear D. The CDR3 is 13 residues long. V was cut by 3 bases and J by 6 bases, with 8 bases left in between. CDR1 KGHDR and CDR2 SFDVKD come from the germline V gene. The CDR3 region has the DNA TGTGCCACCAGTGATCCTATATTCAATGAGCAGTTCTTC. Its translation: CATSDPIFNEQFF.

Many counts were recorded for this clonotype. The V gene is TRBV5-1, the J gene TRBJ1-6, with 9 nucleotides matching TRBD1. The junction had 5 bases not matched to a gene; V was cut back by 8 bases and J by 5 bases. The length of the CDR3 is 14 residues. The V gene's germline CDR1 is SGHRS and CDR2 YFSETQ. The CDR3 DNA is TGCGCCAGTCGCCGGGACAGGGATAATTCACCCCTCCACTTT. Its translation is CASRRDRDNSPLHF.

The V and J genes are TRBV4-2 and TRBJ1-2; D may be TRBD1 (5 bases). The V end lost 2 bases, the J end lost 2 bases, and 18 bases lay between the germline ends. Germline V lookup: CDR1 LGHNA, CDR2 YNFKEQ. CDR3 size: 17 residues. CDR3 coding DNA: TGTGCCAGCAGCCAACAGCGGACAAAAACGGGAAACTATGGCTACACCTTC. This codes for CASSQQRTKTGNYGYTF.

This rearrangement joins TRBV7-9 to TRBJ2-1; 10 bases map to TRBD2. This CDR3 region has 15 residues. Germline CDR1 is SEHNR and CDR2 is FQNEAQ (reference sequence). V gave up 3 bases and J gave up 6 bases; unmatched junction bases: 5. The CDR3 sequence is CASSFASGRGNEQFF. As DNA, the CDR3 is TGTGCCAGCAGCTTTGCTAGCGGGAGAGGCAATGAGCAGTTCTTC.

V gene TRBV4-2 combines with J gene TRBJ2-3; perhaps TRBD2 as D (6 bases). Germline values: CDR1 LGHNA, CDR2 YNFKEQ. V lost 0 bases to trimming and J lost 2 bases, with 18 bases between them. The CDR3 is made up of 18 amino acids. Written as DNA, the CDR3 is TGTGCCAGCAGCCAAGATGCGGCTAGCGCGGGTTACACAGATACGCAGTATTTT. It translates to CASSQDAASAGYTDTQYF.

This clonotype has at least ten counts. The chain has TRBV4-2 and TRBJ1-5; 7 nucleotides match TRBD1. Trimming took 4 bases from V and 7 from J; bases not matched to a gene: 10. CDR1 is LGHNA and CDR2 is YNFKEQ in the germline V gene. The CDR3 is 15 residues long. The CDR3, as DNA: TGTGCCAGCAGCCCAGAGACAGGGCCCAAGCAGCCCCAGCATTTT. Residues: CASSPETGPKQPQHF.

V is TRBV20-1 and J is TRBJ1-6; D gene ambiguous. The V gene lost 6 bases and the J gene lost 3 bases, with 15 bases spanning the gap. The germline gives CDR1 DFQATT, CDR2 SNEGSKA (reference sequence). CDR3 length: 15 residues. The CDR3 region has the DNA TGCAGTGCCACGGGTGGGGTGGGCTATAATTCACCCCTCCACTTT. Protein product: CSATGGVGYNSPLHF.

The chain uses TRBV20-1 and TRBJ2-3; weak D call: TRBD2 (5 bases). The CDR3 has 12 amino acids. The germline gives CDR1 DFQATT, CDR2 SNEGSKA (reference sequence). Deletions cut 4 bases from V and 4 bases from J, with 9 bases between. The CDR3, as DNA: TGCAGTGCTATCGAGGACTCAGATACGCAGTATTTT. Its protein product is CSAIEDSDTQYF.

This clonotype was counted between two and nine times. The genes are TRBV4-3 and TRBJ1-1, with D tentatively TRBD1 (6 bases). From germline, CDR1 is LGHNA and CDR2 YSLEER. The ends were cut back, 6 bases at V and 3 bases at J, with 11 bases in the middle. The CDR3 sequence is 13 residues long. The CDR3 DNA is TGCGCCAGCAGTCTAGGACAGCACACTGAAGCTTTCTTT. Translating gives CASSLGQHTEAFF.

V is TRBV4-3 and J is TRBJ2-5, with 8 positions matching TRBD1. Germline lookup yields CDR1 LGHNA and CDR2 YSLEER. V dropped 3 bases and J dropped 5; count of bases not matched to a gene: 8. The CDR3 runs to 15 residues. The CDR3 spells CASSQEGQGRETQYF. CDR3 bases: TGCGCCAGCAGCCAGGAAGGACAGGGCAGGGAGACCCAGTACTTC.

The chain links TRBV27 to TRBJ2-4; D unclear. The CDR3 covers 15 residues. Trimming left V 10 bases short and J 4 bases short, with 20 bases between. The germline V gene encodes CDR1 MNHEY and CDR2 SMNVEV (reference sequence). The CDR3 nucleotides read TGTGCCACCAACGGGCCCTTGGACGGGAAAAACATTCAGTACTTC. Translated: CATNGPLDGKNIQYF.

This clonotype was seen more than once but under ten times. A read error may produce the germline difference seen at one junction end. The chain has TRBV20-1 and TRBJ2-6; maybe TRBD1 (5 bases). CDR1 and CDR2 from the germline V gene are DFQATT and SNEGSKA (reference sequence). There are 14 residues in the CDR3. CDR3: CSARDSSGANVLTF. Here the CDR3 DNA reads TGCAGTGCTCGAGACAGCTCTGGGGCCAACGTCCTGACTTTC.